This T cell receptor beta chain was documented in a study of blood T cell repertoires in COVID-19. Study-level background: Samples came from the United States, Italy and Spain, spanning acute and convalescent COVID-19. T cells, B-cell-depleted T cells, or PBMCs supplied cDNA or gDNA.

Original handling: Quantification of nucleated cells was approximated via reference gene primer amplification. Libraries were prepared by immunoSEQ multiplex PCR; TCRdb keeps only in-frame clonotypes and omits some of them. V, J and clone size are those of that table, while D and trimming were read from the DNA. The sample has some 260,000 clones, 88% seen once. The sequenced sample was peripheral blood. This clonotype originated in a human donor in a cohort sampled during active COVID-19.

The CDR3 region has the DNA TGTGCCAGCAGCGGGGAGTCCGAGCAGTACTTC. Residues: CASSGESEQYF. The chain couples TRBV9 to TRBJ2-7, with D tentatively TRBD2 (5 bases). This CDR3 is built from 11 residues. Germline lookup yields CDR1 SGDLS and CDR2 YYNGEE. The germline V and J ends were trimmed by 3 bases and 6 bases, with 7 bases remaining between them.